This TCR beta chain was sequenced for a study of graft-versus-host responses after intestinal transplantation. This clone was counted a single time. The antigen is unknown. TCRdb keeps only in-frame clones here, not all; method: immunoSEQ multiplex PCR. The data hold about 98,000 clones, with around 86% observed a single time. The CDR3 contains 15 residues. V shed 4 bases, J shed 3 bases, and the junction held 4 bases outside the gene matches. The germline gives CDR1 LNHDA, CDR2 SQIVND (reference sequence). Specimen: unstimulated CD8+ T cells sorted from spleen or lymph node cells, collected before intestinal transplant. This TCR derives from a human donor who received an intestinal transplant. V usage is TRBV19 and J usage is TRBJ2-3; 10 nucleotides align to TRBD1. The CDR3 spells CASSTGQGRTDTQYF. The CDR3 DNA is TGTGCCAGTAGTACGGGACAGGGGAGGACAGATACGCAGTATTTT.